One and the same sample provided the 22 T cell receptor beta chains below, sequenced in a study of blood T cell repertoires in COVID-19. Assay used: immunoSEQ multiplex PCR; TCRdb lists only in-frame clones, some missing. The table lists about 45,000 clones, 75% to 85% of them singletons. The specimen sequenced was peripheral blood. These receptors all stem from a man older than 75 in a cohort sampled during active COVID-19.

This chain joins TRBV5-1 and TRBJ2-6, with D tentatively TRBD1 (5 bases). This CDR3 has 17 amino acids. V was cut by 4 bases and J by 1 base, with 15 bases left in between. The germline V gene encodes CDR1 SGHRS and CDR2 YFSETQ. The CDR3 DNA reads TGCGCCAGCAGCCTACAGCAGGGTTTTTCTGGGGCCAACGTCCTGACTTTC. Residues: CASSLQQGFSGANVLTF.

This rearrangement joins TRBV2 to TRBJ1-6, with 11 bases lining up with TRBD1. J gave up 6 bases and V 6 bases, and 4 bases lay outside the gene matches. The CDR3 is 15 amino acids. CDR1 and CDR2 (germline): SNHLY, FYNNEI. The CDR3 loop reads CASSADRGLNSPLHF. DNA for the CDR3: TGTGCCAGCAGCGCGGACAGGGGGCTTAATTCACCCCTCCACTTT.

In its sample, this clone was seen once. The chain joins TRBV28 to TRBJ2-5; TRBD2 might be the D (6 bases). Germline V gene data show CDR1 as MDHEN and CDR2 as SYDVKM. CDR3 length equals 14 residues. V was cut by 3 bases and J by 1 base, with 9 bases left in between. CDR3 nucleotides: TGTGCCAGCAGTTTTTTGGGGGGCCAAGAGACCCAGTACTTC. Its translation: CASSFLGGQETQYF.

The chain employs TRBV7-2 and TRBJ1-1; TRBD1 matches 8 bases. J lost 7 bases, V lost 7 bases, and 8 bases had no gene match. The CDR3 is 13 amino acids. CDR1 is SGHTA, CDR2 FQGNSA, per germline. CDR3 nucleotide sequence: TGTGCCAGCATCGCAGGGACAGGTTTTGAAGCTTTCTTT. The encoded protein is CASIAGTGFEAFF.

CDR3 residues: CASRRQGQETQYF. CDR3 coding DNA: TGTGCCAGCAGGAGACAGGGTCAAGAGACCCAGTACTTC. V gene TRBV2 combines with J gene TRBJ2-5; 7 positions agree with TRBD1. The length of the CDR3 is 13 residues. Germline V gene sequence: CDR1 SNHLY, CDR2 FYNNEI. J lost 2 bases, V lost 6 bases, and 3 bases had no gene match.

J is TRBJ1-2 and V is TRBV30, with D hard to call. Trimming shortened V by 3 bases and J by 8 bases, and 16 bases separated the two germline ends. The germline V gene has CDR1 GTSNPN and CDR2 SVGIG (reference sequence). CDR3 length equals 13 residues. CDR3 sequence reads: CAWSPDGMGGYTF. In DNA, the CDR3 is TGTGCCTGGAGCCCGGACGGGATGGGCGGCTACACCTTC.

The chain employs TRBV5-6 and TRBJ2-7; 7 bases line up with TRBD1. The CDR3 is 14 amino acids. With V trimmed by 2 bases and J by 4 bases, 6 bases remained unmatched. Germline lookup yields CDR1 SGHDT and CDR2 YYEEEE. The CDR3 DNA reads as TGTGCCAGCAGCTTAGGGACAGTGAAATACGAGCAGTACTTC. Translating it yields CASSLGTVKYEQYF.

The table lists this clone with a count of one. The chain carries TRBV5-4 and TRBJ1-1, with TRBD1 matching 7 bases. The CDR3 consists of 15 residues. Per germline, CDR1 SGHNT and CDR2 YYREEE (reference sequence). V gave up 3 bases and J gave up 3 bases; unmatched junction bases: 8. The CDR3 nucleotides are TGTGCCAGCAGCTCCTTCGGGACAGCGGACACTGAAGCTTTCTTT. Translation gives CASSSFGTADTEAFF.

The chain carries TRBV25-1 and TRBJ1-1; TRBD1 is a possible D gene (5 bases). Per the germline V gene, CDR1 is MGHDK and CDR2 is SYGVNS. The CDR3 runs to 14 residues. With 6 bases removed from V and 1 base from J, the gap between germline ends came to 12 bases. The CDR3 spells CASSLRVGNTEAFF. The CDR3 DNA is TGTGCCAGCAGCCTCAGGGTGGGGAACACTGAAGCTTTCTTT.

The chain combines TRBV10-3 with TRBJ1-3, with 7 bases that match TRBD1. Losses at the gene ends were 6 bases for V and 0 bases for J; bases not matched to a gene: 5. CDR3 length equals 15 residues. Germline-derived CDR1 and CDR2 are ENHRY and SYGVKD. The CDR3 loop reads CAISPGTVSGNTIYF. CDR3 DNA sequence: TGTGCCATCAGCCCAGGGACAGTCTCTGGAAACACCATATATTTT.

The chain employs TRBV30 and TRBJ1-2; the D is unclear. CDR3 length: 13 amino acids. Germline V gene lookup returns CDR1 GTSNPN and CDR2 SVGIG (reference sequence). V shed 0 bases and J shed 8 bases, with 13 bases lying between them. CDR3 sequence reads: CAWSVEVGRGYTF. The CDR3 region has the DNA TGTGCCTGGAGTGTAGAGGTCGGTCGGGGCTACACCTTC.

The V call is TRBV7-2, the J call TRBJ2-1; possible D gene TRBD2, 6 bases. CDR3 size: 15 residues. The V end was cut by 2 bases, the J end by 4 bases, with 12 bases between. From germline, CDR1 is SGHTA and CDR2 FQGNSA. CDR3 region: CASSLRLGEYNEQFF. The CDR3 DNA reads as TGTGCCAGCAGCTTAAGACTAGGAGAATACAATGAGCAGTTCTTC.

The genes are TRBV5-1 and TRBJ2-2, with D possibly being TRBD1 (6 bases). CDR3 length: 19 amino acids. Germline values: CDR1 SGHRS, CDR2 YFSETQ. Trimming removed 5 bases from V and 0 bases from J, with 23 bases in between. The CDR3 loop reads CASRPYFAGATTNTGELFF. As DNA, the CDR3 is TGCGCCAGCAGGCCCTATTTTGCAGGGGCAACTACGAACACCGGGGAGCTGTTTTTT.

This clone is medium-sized by share. The V gene is TRBV10-3, the J gene TRBJ1-2, with D perhaps matching TRBD1 (6 bases). Germline CDR1 and CDR2: ENHRY and SYGVKD. This CDR3 has 12 amino acids. This CDR3 reads CAGTFSDYGYTF. For the CDR3, the DNA is TGTGCGGGGACATTTTCGGACTATGGCTACACCTTC.

This clone was observed a single time. The rearrangement uses TRBV6-4 and TRBJ1-1; D unclear. Trimming took 2 bases from V and 0 from J, leaving 13 bases between them. CDR1 is MRHNA and CDR2 is SNTAGT in the germline V gene. The CDR3 loop spans 16 amino acids. In nucleotides, the CDR3 is TGTGCCAGCAGTGACAGGAGACTTCCTATGAACACTGAAGCTTTCTTT. Translated, it gives CASSDRRLPMNTEAFF.

The chain recombines TRBV9 with TRBJ2-2; TRBD2 agrees at 11 bases. The CDR3 is 16 amino acids. Germline V lookup: CDR1 SGDLS, CDR2 YYNGEE. Trimming at V came to 4 bases and at J to 6 bases, leaving 8 bases not matched to a gene. CDR3: CASSSVSGGAPGELFF. CDR3 in DNA: TGTGCCAGCAGCTCGGTTAGCGGGGGGGCCCCCGGGGAGCTGTTTTTT.

The chain combines TRBV4-3 with TRBJ2-3; 8 bases map to TRBD1. With 4 bases clipped from V and 1 base from J, the junction kept 7 bases outside the gene matches. CDR3 length equals 16 residues. From germline, CDR1 is LGHNA and CDR2 YSLEER. CDR3 nucleotides: TGCGCCAGCAGCCCGGGACAGGCCCCTCGCACAGATACGCAGTATTTT. The encoded protein is CASSPGQAPRTDTQYF.

The rearrangement links TRBV24-1 to TRBJ1-5; D gene unclear. This CDR3 comprises 13 residues. V was clipped by 3 bases and J by 3 bases, with 5 bases between them. Germline assignment: CDR1 KGHDR and CDR2 SFDVKD. CDR3 nucleotides: TGTGCCACCAGTGATCTAACCAATCAGCCCCAGCATTTT. Amino acid sequence: CATSDLTNQPQHF.

The J gene is TRBJ2-1, the V gene TRBV4-3, with 9 bases that match TRBD2. CDR1 is LGHNA, CDR2 YSLEER, per germline. The CDR3 runs to 15 residues. The V segment lost 4 bases and the J segment 8 bases; nucleotides outside the gene matches: 9. The CDR3 DNA sequence: TGCGCCAGCAGCCTAGCGGGAGTATCGTCCCATGAGCAGTTCTTC. Encoded protein: CASSLAGVSSHEQFF.

This clone was recorded a few times. The genes are TRBV28 and TRBJ2-2, with TRBD2 as a possible D gene (6 bases). Trimming removed 7 bases from V and 4 bases from J, with 16 bases in between. Germline lookup yields CDR1 MDHEN and CDR2 SYDVKM. The CDR3 is made up of 15 amino acids. The chain's CDR3 is CASNLGLGGTGELFF. For the CDR3, the DNA is TGTGCCAGCAACCTTGGACTGGGAGGCACCGGGGAGCTGTTTTTT.

The chain combines TRBV28 with TRBJ2-1; 7 bases align to TRBD2. The V gene end was trimmed by 2 bases and the J gene end by 13 bases; junction bases not matched to a gene: 11. Germline CDR1 MDHEN, CDR2 SYDVKM. The CDR3 length is 14 residues. The CDR3 loop is CASSLAGEPLYQFF. As DNA, the CDR3 is TGTGCCAGCAGTTTAGCGGGAGAGCCGTTGTATCAGTTCTTC.

The rearrangement joins TRBV19 to TRBJ2-3; D is unresolved. Trimming shortened V by 5 bases and J by 2 bases, and 8 bases separated the two germline ends. Germline V lookup: CDR1 LNHDA, CDR2 SQIVND (reference sequence). The CDR3 runs to 13 residues. The CDR3 loop is CASSGELTDTQYF. Written as DNA, the CDR3 is TGTGCCAGTAGTGGAGAGCTCACAGATACGCAGTATTTT.